This TCR beta chain originates from a study of post-analysis software for immune sequencing data. Points from the study as a whole: Controls had significantly higher normalized Chao1 diversity than multiple sclerosis patients. Controls showed lower frequencies than patients for roughly five TRBV segments, and TRBV5-6, TRBV5-1 and TRBV20-1 were among these.

The CDR3 length is 14 residues. Germline loops: CDR1 SGHTA, CDR2 FQGNSA. V lost 5 bases and J lost 3; bases outside the gene matches: 3. TCR beta cDNA libraries included unique molecular identifiers. Each batch of roughly 1 to 11 million T cells produced hundreds of thousands of cDNA molecules. TCRdb reprocessed the PCR reads with MiXCR, giving one entry per CDR3 protein. This table holds some 690,000 distinct CDR3 sequences, 25% to 30% found once. This clonotype was seen a handful of times. What it binds is not known. This chain connects TRBV7-2 to TRBJ2-7; TRBD1 agrees at 11 bases. Sequenced sample: blood. The clonotype comes from a girl aged 5 to 17 with multiple sclerosis. The DNA of the CDR3 is TGTGCCAGCAGCCGGGACAGGGGGAACTACGAGCAGTACTTC. Its translation: CASSRDRGNYEQYF.